This T cell receptor (beta chain) was found in a study of T cells after yellow fever vaccination. Study-wide points: Few clonotypes appeared in both CD4 and CD8 compartments. Bulk-population clonotypes that are abundant could appear as contaminants in FACS-sorted repertoires.

TCRdb reprocessed the 5' RACE reads via MiXCR and lists one record per CDR3 protein. The table includes about 330,000 distinct CDR3 sequences, roughly 8.6% detected once. Germline CDR1 is SGHRS and CDR2 is YFSETQ. This CDR3 has 12 residues. The V end lost 0 bases, the J end lost 6 bases, and 7 bases lay between the germline ends. This clonotype was seen only a few times. What it binds is not known. V gene TRBV5-1 combines with J gene TRBJ2-7; no reliable D call. The TCR was taken from a man aged 18 to 30 who received the YFV17D yellow fever vaccine. The input for sequencing was PBMCs, taken about 49 days after the first yellow fever vaccination. The CDR3 loop is CASSLGLSEQYF. CDR3 DNA sequence: TGCGCCAGCAGCTTGGGCCTCTCCGAGCAGTACTTC.